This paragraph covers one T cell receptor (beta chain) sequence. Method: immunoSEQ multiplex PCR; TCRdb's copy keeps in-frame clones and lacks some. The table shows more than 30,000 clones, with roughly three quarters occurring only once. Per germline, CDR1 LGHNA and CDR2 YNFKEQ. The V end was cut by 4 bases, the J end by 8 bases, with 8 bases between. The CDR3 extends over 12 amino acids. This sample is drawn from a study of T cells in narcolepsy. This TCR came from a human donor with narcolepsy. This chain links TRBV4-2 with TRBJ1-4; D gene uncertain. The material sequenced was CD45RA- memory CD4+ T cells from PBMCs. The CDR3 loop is CASSPPQEKLFF. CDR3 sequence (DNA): TGTGCCAGCAGCCCCCCCCAGGAAAAACTGTTTTTT.